This T cell receptor beta chain is from a study of early T cells in non-severe SARS-CoV-2 infection. Across the study: Unsorted whole-blood RNA was sequenced in bulk, leaving chains unpaired.

V lost 5 bases and J lost 3, with 13 bases in between. The CDR3 extends over 15 amino acids. From germline, CDR1 is SSHAT and CDR2 FNYEAQ (reference sequence). The TCR library protocol attached unique molecular identifiers to the individual cDNA molecules. TCRdb processed the 5' RACE reads anew with MiXCR; each CDR3 protein has one entry. The table shows tens of thousands of distinct CDR3 sequences, with around 12% occurring only once. Specimen: whole blood, collected at baseline. The source of this sequence is an adult who was a healthcare worker with PCR-confirmed SARS-CoV-2 infection or an uninfected control (not recorded which). The chain has TRBV7-7 and TRBJ2-2, with D uncertain. CDR3 sequence reads: CASSPDGPYTGELFF. As DNA, the CDR3 is TGTGCCAGCAGCCCCGACGGGCCCTACACCGGGGAGCTGTTTTTT.